This TCR beta chain was captured in a study of T cell repertoires in cytomegalovirus infection. In the study overall: Through public TCR beta signatures, both CMV infection and matching HLA type were indicated.

The ends were cut back, 7 bases at V and 0 bases at J, with 10 bases in the middle. Germline V gene lookup returns CDR1 MNHEY and CDR2 SVGEGT. The CDR3 consists of 13 residues. One entry per CDR3 protein results from TCRdb running MiXCR on the reads. The sample lists about 440,000 distinct CDR3 sequences; about a third were seen once. This clonotype was picked up a small number of times. The source of this sequence is a human donor in good health (CMV status not recorded). Some clones in this sample may be carry-over from other donors' samples. Source material: PBMCs. The rearrangement links TRBV6-2 or TRBV6-3 to TRBJ2-7; no definite D call. CDR3 sequence: CASNPLSSYEQYF. CDR3 sequence (DNA): TGTGCCAGCAATCCGTTGAGCTCCTACGAGCAGTACTTC.